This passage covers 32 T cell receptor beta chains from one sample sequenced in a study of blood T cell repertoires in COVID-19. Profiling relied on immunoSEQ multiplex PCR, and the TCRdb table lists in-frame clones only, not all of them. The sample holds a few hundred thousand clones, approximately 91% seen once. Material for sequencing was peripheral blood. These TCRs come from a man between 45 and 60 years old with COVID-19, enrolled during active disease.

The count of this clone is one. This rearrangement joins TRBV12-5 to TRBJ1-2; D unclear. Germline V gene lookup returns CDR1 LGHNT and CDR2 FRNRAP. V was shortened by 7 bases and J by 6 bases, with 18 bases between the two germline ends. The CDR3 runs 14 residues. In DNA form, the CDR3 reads TGTGCTAGTGTCCGCGGGGAGGGTGGGAATGGCTACACCTTC. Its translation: CASVRGEGGNGYTF.

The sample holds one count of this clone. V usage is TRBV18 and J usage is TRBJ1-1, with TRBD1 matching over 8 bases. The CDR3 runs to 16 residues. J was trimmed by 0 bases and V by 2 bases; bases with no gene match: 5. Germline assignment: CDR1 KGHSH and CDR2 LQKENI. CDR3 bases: TGTGCCAGCTCACCAATCCTGGACAGGGTGAACACTGAAGCTTTCTTT. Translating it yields CASSPILDRVNTEAFF.

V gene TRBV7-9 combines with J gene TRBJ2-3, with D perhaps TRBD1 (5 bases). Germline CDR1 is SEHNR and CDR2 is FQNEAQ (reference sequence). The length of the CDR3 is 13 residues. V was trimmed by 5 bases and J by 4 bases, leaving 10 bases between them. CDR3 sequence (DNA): TGTGCCAGCAGCCACGACAGTTCAGATACGCAGTATTTT. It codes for CASSHDSSDTQYF.

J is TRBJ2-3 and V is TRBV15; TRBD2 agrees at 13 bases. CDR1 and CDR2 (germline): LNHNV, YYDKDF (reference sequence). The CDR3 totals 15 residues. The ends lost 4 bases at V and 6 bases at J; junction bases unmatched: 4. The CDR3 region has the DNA TGTGCCACCAGCAAGACTAGCGGGAGGAGGGATACGCAGTATTTT. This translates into CATSKTSGRRDTQYF.

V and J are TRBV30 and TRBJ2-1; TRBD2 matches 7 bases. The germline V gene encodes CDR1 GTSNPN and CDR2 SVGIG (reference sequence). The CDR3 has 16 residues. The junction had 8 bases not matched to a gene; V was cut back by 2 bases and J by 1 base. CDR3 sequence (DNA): TGTGCCTGGAGTTTAATGGGGGGGAGTTCCTACAATGAGCAGTTCTTC. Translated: CAWSLMGGSSYNEQFF.

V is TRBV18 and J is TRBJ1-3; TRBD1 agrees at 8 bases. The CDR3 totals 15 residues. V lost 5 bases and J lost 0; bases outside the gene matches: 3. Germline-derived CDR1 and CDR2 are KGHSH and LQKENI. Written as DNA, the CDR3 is TGTGCCAGCTCAACCGACAGGGGCTCTGGAAACACCATATATTTT. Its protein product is CASSTDRGSGNTIYF.

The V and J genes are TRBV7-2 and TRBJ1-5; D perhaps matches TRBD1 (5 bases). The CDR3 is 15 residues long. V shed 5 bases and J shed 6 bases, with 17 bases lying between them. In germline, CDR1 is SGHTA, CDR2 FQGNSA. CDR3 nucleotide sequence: TGTGCCAGCAGCCCCCGGGGGGGTGTTAGTCAGCCCCAGCATTTT. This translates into CASSPRGGVSQPQHF.

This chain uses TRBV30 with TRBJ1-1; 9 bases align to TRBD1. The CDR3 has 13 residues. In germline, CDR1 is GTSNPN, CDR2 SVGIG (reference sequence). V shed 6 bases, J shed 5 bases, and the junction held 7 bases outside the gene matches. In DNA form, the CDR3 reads TGTGCCTGCCAAACAGGGGGCGGAACTGAAGCTTTCTTT. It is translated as CACQTGGGTEAFF.

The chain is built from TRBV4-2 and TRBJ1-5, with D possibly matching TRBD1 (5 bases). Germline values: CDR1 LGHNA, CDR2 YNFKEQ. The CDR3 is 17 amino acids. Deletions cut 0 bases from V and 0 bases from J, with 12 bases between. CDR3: CASSQDPGPHSNQPQHF. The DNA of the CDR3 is TGTGCCAGCAGCCAAGATCCAGGGCCCCATAGCAATCAGCCCCAGCATTTT.

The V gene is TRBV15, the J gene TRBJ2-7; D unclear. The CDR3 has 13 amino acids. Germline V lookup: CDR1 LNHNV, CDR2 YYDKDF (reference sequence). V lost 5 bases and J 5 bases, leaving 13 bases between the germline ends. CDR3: CATSSRVSDEQYF. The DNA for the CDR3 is TGTGCCACCAGCTCTCGGGTATCTGACGAGCAGTACTTC.

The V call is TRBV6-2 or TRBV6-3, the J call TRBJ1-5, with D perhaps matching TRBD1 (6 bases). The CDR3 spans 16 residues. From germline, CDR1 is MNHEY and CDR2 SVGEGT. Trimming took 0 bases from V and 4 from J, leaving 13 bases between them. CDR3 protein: CASSYSQGRTNQPQHF. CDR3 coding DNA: TGTGCCAGCAGTTACTCCCAGGGGCGAACTAATCAGCCCCAGCATTTT.

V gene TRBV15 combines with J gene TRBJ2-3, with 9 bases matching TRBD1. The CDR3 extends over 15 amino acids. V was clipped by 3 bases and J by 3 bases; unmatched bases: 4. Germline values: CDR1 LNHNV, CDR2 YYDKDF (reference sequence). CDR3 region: CATSSGQGRTDTQYF. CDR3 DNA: TGTGCCACCAGCAGTGGACAGGGGAGGACAGATACGCAGTATTTT. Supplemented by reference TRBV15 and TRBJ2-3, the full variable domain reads DAMVIQNPRYQVTQFGKPVTLSCSQTLNHNVMYWYQQKSSQAPKLLFHYYDKDFNNEADTPDNFQSRRPNTSFCFLDIRSPGLGDTAMYLCATSSGQGRTDTQYFGPGTRLTVL.

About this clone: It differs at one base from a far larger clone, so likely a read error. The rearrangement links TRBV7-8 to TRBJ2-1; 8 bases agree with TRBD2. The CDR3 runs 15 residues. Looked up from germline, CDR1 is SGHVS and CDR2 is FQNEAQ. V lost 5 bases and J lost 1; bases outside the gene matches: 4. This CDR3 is CASSQTSGSYNEQFF. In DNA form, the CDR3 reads TGTGCCAGCAGCCAAACTAGCGGATCCTACAATGAGCAGTTCTTC.

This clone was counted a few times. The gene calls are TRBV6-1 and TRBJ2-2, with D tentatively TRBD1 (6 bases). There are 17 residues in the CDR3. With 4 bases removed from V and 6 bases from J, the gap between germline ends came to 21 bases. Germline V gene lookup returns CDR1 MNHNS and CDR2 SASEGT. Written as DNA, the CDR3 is TGTGCCAGCAGTGCGGGGAGAACAGGGAAGTGGGCCGGGGAGCTGTTTTTT. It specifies CASSAGRTGKWAGELFF.

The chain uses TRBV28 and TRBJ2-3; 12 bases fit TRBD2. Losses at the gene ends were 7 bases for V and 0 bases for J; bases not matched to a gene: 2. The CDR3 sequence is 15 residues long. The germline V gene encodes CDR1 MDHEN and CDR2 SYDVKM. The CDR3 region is CASTSGGASTDTQYF. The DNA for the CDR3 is TGTGCCAGCACTAGCGGGGGGGCGAGCACAGATACGCAGTATTTT.

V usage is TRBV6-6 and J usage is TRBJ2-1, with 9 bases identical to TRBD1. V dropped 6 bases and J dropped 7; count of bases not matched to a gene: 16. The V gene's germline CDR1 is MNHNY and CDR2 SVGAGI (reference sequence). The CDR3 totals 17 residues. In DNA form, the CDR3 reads TGTGCCAGCAGACGACGAACCGGGACAGGGATAAAAAATGAGCAGTTCTTC. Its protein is CASRRRTGTGIKNEQFF.

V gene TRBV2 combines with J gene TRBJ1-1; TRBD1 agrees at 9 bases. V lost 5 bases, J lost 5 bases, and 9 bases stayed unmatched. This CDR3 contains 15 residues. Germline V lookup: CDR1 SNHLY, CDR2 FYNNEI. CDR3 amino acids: CASSREGQGKTEAFF. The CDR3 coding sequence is TGTGCCAGCAGTAGAGAGGGACAGGGCAAGACTGAAGCTTTCTTT.

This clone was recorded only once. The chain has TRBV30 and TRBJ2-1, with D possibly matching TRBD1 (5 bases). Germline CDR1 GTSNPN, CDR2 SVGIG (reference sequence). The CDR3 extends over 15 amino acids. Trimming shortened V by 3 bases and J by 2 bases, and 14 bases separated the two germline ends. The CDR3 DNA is TGTGCCTGGAGAAGTCCGCAGGGTACCTACAATGAGCAGTTCTTC. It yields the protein CAWRSPQGTYNEQFF.

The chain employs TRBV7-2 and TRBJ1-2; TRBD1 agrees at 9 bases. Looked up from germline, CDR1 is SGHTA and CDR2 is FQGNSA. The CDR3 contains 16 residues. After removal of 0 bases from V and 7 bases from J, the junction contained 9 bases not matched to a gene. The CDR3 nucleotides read TGTGCCAGCAGCTTAGCCTTGGACAGGGGCGGGTCTGGCTACACCTTC. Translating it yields CASSLALDRGGSGYTF.

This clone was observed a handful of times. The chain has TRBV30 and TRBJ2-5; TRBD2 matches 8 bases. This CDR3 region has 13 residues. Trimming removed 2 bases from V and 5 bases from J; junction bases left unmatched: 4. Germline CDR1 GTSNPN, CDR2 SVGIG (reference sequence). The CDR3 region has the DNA TGTGCCTGGAGTCCGGGGGGGCTGGAGACCCAGTACTTC. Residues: CAWSPGGLETQYF.

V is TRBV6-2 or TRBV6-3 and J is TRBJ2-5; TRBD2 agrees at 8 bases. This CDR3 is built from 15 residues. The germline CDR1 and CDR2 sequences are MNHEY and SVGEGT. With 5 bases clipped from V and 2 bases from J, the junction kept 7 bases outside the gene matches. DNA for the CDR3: TGTGCCAGCAGTCGCCCCTCTAGCGGGCAAGAGACCCAGTACTTC. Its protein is CASSRPSSGQETQYF.

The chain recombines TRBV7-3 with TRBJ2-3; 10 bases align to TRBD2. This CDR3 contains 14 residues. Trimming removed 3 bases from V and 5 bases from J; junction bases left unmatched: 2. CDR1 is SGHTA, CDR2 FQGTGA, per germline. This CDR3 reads CASSFSGGKDTQYF. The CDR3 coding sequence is TGTGCCAGCAGCTTTAGCGGGGGGAAAGATACGCAGTATTTT.

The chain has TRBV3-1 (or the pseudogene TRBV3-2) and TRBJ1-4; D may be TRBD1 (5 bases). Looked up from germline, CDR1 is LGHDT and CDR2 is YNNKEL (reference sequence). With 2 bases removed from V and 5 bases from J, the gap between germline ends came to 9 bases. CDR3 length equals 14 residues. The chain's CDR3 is CASSQTGENEKLFF. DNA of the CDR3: TGTGCCAGCAGCCAAACGGGGGAAAATGAAAAACTGTTTTTT.

The CDR3 DNA reads as TGTGCCAGCAGCTCCAAATCGGGACAGATCTACGAGCAGTACTTC. This codes for CASSSKSGQIYEQYF. The chain has TRBV11-2 and TRBJ2-7; 7 nucleotides match TRBD1. The V and J ends lost 4 bases and 3 bases, in that order; junction bases with no gene match: 9. CDR3 size: 15 residues. Per germline, CDR1 SGHAT and CDR2 FQNNGV.

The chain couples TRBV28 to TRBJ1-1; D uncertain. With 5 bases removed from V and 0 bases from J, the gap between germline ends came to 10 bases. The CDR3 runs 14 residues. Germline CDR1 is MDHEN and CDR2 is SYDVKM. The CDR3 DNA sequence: TGTGCCAGCAGTCTCTCTAAATTGAACACTGAAGCTTTCTTT. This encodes CASSLSKLNTEAFF.

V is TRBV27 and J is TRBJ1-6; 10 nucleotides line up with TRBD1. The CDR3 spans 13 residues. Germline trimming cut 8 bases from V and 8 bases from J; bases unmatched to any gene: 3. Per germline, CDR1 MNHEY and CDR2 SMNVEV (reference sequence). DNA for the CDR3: TGTGCCAGCGGGGACAGGGGAGATTCACCCCTCCACTTT. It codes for CASGDRGDSPLHF.

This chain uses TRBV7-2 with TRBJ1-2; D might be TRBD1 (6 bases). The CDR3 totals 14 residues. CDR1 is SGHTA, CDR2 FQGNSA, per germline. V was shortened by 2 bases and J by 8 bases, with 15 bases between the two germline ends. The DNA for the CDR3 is TGTGCCAGCAGCTTAACCGGCGCAGGGGAAGGCTACACCTTC. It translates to CASSLTGAGEGYTF.

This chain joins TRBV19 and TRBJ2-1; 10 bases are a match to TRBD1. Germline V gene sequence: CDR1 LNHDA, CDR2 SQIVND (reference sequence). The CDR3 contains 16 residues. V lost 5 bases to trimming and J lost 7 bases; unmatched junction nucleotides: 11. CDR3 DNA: TGTGCCAGTAGTTCCAGTGGACAGGGGGGCTTGAATGAGCAGTTCTTC. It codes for CASSSSGQGGLNEQFF. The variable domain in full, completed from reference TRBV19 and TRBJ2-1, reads DGGITQSPKYLFRKEGQNVTLSCEQNLNHDAMYWYRQDPGQGLRLIYYSQIVNDFQKGDIAEGYSVSREKKESFPLTVTSAQKNPTAFYLCASSSSGQGGLNEQFFGPGTRLTVL.

CDR3: CASSSHGTGSPYEQYF. The CDR3 nucleotides read TGTGCCAGCAGCTCGCACGGGACAGGGTCCCCCTACGAGCAGTACTTC. V is TRBV5-8 and J is TRBJ2-7; 9 bases line up with TRBD1. The CDR3 extends over 16 amino acids. From germline, CDR1 is SGHTS and CDR2 YDEGEE. V trimming: 3 bases; J trimming: 2 bases; junction bases outside the gene matches: 9.

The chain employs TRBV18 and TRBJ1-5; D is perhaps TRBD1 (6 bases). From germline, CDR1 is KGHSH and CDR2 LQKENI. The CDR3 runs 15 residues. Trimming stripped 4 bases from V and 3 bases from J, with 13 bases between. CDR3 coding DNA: TGTGCCAGCTCACACGGCGGACAGTACAATCAGCCCCAGCATTTT. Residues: CASSHGGQYNQPQHF. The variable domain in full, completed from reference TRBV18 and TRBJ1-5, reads NAGVMQNPRHLVRRRGQEARLRCSPMKGHSHVYWYRQLPEEGLKFMVYLQKENIIDESGMPKERFSAEFPKEGPSILRIQQVVRGDSAAYFCASSHGGQYNQPQHFGDGTRLSIL.

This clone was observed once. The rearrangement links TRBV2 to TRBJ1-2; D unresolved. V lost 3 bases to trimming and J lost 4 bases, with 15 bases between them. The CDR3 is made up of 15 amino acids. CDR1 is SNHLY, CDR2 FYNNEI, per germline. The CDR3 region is CASSEMGRRGYGYTF. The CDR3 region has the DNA TGTGCCAGCAGTGAGATGGGGAGGCGAGGCTATGGCTACACCTTC.

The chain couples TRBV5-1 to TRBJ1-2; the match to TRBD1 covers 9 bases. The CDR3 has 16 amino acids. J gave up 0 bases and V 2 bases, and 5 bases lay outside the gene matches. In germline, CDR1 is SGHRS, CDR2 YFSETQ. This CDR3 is CASSLRTGATNYGYTF. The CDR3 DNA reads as TGCGCCAGCAGCTTAAGGACAGGGGCTACTAACTATGGCTACACCTTC.